This T cell receptor (beta chain) derives from a study of radiotherapy plus CTLA-4 blockade in lung cancer. Study background: Among all patients, more than 15% showed objective responses, while roughly 28% had disease control.

Remarks on this clone: Its antigen is undetermined.

Findings and limits, study-wide: Tumor-origin TCR clones grew in blood after radiotherapy plus ipilimumab. Reports state that early shifts in blood T cell clones, with interferon-beta, best predicted response.

The protocol was immunoSEQ multiplex PCR, while the TCRdb copy is restricted to in-frame clones and leaves out a portion. The sample holds more than 25,000 clones, less than 80% seen once. The source material was peripheral blood, sampled from a patient treated with radiotherapy plus ipilimumab. This receptor was obtained from a human donor with non-small cell lung cancer who had stable disease on radiotherapy plus ipilimumab.

CDR3 sequence: CASSGNSNTGELFF. CDR3 nucleotides: TGCGCCAGCAGCGGGAACAGCAACACCGGGGAGCTGTTTTTT. The genes are TRBV5-1 and TRBJ2-2; D gene uncertain. The CDR3 is 14 amino acids. V dropped 4 bases and J dropped 2 bases, with 9 bases sitting between them. Germline values: CDR1 SGHRS, CDR2 YFSETQ. The whole variable domain, remainder taken from reference TRBV5-1 and TRBJ2-2, is KAGVTQTPRYLIKTRGQQVTLSCSPISGHRSVSWYQQTPGQGLQFLFEYFSETQRNKGNFPGRFSGRQFSNSRSEMNVSTLELGDSALYLCASSGNSNTGELFFGEGSRLTVL.